This TCR beta chain was identified in a study of OX40 agonist ivuxolimab in advanced cancers. The study's findings and limits: In CD8+ T cells, expanded clones were on average more numerous than in CD4+.

TCRdb keeps only in-frame clones here, not all; method: immunoSEQ multiplex PCR. Found here are approximately 60,000 clones, about 90% of them singletons; the top ten hold just under 7%. The CDR3 length is 16 residues. Deletions cut 6 bases from V and 1 base from J, with 18 bases between. Germline V gene sequence: CDR1 MNHEY, CDR2 SMNVEV (reference sequence). Comment on this clone: Its antigen is as yet unknown.

The receptor comes from an adult with an advanced solid tumor such as melanoma, head and neck, liver or kidney cancer. The rearrangement links TRBV27 to TRBJ1-1, with D tentatively TRBD1 (6 bases). The input for sequencing was CD4+ or CD8+ T cells sorted from blood, taken in a trial of the OX40 agonist ivuxolimab. The CDR3 nucleotides are TGTGCCAGCAGCCTCGGATTGGACAGAGAGAACACTGAAGCTTTCTTT. Residues: CASSLGLDRENTEAFF.